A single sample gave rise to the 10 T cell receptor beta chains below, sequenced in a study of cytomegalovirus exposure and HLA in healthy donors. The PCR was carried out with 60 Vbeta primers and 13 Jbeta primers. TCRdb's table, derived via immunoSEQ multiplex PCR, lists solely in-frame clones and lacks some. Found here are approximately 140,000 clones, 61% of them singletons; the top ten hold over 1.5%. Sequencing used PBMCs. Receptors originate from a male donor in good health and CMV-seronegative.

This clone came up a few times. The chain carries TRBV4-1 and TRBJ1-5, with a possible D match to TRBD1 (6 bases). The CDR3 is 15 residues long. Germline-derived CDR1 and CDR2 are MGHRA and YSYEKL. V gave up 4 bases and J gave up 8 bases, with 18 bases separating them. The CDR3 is CASSPLTGGFEPQHF. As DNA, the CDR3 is TGCGCCAGCAGCCCCCTGACGGGGGGCTTTGAGCCCCAGCATTTT.

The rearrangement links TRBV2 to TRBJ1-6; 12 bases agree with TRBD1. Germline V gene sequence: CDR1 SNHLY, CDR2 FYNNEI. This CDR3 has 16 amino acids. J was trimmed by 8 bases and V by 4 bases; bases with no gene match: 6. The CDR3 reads CASSGGQGAFDSPLHF. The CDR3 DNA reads TGTGCCAGCAGTGGGGGACAGGGGGCGTTCGATTCACCCCTCCACTTT.

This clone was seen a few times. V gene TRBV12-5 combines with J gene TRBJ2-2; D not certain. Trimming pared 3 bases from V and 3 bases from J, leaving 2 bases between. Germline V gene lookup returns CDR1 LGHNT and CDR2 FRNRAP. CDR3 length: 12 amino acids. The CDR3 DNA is TGTGCTAGTGGTTTCTACACCGGGGAGCTGTTTTTT. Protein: CASGFYTGELFF.

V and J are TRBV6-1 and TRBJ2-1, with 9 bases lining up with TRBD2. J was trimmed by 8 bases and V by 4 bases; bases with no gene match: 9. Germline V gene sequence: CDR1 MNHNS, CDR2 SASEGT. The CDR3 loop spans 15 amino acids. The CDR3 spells CASSGRLAGIHEQFF. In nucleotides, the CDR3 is TGTGCCAGCAGTGGCCGGCTAGCGGGGATTCATGAGCAGTTCTTC.

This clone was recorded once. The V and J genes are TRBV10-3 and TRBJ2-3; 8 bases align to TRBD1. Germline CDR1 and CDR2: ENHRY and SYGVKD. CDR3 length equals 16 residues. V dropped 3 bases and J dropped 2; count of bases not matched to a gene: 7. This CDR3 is CAISDPDRVNTDTQYF. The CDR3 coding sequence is TGTGCCATCAGTGACCCGGACAGGGTAAACACAGATACGCAGTATTTT.

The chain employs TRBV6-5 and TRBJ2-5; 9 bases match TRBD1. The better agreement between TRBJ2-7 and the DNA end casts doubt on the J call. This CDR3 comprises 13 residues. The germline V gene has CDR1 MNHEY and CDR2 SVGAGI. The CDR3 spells CASRPRGQGEQYF. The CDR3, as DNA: TGTGCCAGCAGACCCAGGGGACAGGGCGAGCAGTACTTC.

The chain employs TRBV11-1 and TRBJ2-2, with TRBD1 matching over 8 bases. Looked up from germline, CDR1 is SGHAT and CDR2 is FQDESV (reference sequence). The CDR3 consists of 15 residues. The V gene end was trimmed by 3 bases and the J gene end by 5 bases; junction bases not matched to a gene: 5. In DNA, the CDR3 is TGTGCCAGCAGCTTCGGACAGGGTGGGACCGGGGAGCTGTTTTTT. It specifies CASSFGQGGTGELFF.

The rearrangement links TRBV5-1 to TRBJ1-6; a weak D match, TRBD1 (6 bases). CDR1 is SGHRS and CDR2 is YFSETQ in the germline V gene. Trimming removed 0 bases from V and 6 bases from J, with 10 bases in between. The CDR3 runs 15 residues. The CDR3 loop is CASSLEGGSNSPLHF. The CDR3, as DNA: TGCGCCAGCAGCTTGGAAGGGGGTAGTAATTCACCCCTCCACTTT.

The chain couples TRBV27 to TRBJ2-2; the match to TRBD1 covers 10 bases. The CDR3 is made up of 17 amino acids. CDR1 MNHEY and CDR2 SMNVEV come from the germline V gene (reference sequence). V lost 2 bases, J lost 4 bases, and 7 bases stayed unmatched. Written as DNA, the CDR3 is TGTGCCAGCAGTTTAAGGATTGGGACAGGGGCCACCGGGGAGCTGTTTTTT. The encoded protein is CASSLRIGTGATGELFF.

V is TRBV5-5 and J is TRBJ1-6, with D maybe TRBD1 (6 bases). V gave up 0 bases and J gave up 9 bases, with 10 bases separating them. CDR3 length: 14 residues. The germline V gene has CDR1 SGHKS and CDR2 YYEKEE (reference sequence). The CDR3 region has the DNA TGTGCCAGCAGCTTGGATCCAGGGGCTTCACCCCTCCACTTT. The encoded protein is CASSLDPGASPLHF. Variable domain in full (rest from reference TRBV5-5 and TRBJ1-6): DAGVTQSPTHLIKTRGQQVTLRCSPISGHKSVSWYQQVLGQGPQFIFQYYEKEERGRGNFPDRFSARQFPNYSSELNVNALLLGDSALYLCASSLDPGASPLHFGNGTRLTVT.